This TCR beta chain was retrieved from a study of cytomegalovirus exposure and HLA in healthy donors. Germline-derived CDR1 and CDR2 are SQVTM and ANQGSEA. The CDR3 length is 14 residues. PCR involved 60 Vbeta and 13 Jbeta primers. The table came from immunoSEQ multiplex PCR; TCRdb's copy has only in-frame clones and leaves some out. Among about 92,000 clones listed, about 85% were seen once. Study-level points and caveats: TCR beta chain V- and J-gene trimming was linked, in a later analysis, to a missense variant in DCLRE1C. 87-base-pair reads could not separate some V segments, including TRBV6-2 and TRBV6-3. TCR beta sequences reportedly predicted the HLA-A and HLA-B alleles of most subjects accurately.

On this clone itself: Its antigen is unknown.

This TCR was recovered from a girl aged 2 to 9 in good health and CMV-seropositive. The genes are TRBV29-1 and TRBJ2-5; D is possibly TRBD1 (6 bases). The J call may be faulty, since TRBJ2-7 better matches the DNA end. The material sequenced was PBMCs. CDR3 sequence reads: CSVEDAGDEYEQYF. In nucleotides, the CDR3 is TGCAGCGTTGAAGACGCAGGGGATGAGTACGAGCAGTACTTC.